These 3 T cell receptor beta chains originate from one sample sequenced in a study of T cells expressing NK-cell markers. TCRdb reanalyzed the 5' RACE reads and collapses them to one entry per CDR3 protein, without DNA. The sample table includes 500,000 to 700,000 distinct CDR3 sequences. The source material was blood T cells: a sorted CD56 or NKG2C T cell subset, CD4+ or CD8+ T cells, or bulk PBMC T cells (not recorded which). All receptors come from a man between 18 and 35 years old in good health.

The chain is built from TRBV28 and TRBJ2-7; TCRdb names TRBD2, which stays unverified in the absence of DNA. CDR1 and CDR2 (germline): MDHEN, SYDVKM. This CDR3 contains 17 residues. The CDR3 loop is CASSSQGLSGLPYEQYF.

J is TRBJ2-5 and V is TRBV11-2; TCRdb's D call, TRBD2, is unchecked because there is no DNA. CDR3 length equals 15 residues. The germline CDR1 and CDR2 sequences are SGHAT and FQNNGV. The CDR3: CASSLESSPSETQYF.

J is TRBJ2-1 and V is TRBV14; TCRdb indicates TRBD1, and absent DNA this call remains unverified. The germline gives CDR1 SGHDN, CDR2 FVKESK. This CDR3 region has 12 residues. CDR3: CASSTGVYEQFF.